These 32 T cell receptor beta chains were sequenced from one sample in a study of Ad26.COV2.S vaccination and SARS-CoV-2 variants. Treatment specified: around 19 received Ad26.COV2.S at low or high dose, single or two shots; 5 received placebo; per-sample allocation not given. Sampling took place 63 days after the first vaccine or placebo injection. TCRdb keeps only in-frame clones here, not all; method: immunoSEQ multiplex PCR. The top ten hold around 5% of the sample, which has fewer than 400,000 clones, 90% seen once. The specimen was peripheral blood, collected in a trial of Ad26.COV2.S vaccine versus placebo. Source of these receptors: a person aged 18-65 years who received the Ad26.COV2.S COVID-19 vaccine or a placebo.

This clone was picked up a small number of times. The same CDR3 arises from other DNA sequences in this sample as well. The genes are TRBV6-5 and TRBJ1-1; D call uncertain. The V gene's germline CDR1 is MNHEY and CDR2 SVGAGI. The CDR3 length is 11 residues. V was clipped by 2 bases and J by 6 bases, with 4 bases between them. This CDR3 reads CASSYAAEAFF. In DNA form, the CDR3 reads TGTGCCAGCAGTTACGCAGCTGAAGCTTTCTTT.

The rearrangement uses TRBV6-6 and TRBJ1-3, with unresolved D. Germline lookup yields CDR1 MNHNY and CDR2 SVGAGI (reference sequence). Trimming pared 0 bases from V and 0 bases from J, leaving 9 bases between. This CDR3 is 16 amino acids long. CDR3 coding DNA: TGTGCCAGCAGTTACTCGGCCAGCCTCTCTGGAAACACCATATATTTT. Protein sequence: CASSYSASLSGNTIYF.

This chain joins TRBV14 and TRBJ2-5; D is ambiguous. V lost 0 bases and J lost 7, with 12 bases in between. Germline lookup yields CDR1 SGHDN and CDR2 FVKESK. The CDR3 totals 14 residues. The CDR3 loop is CASSQELTAVTQYF. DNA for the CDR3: TGTGCCAGCAGCCAAGAATTGACGGCGGTGACCCAGTACTTC.

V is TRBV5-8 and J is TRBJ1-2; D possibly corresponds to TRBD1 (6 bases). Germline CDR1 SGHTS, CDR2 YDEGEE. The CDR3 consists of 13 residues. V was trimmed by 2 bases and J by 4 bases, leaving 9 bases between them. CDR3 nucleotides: TGTGCCAGCAGCTTCGACAGGATCTATGGCTACACCTTC. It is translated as CASSFDRIYGYTF.

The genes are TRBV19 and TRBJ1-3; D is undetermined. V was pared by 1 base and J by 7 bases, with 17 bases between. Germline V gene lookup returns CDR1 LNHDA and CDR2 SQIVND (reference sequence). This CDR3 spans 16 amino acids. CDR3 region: CASSIVHGFSWNTIYF. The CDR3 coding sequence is TGTGCCAGTAGTATAGTTCACGGGTTTTCGTGGAACACCATATATTTT.

CDR3 sequence: CASSQDPWWRPLNNEQFF. CDR3 in DNA: TGTGCCAGCAGCCAAGACCCTTGGTGGCGGCCTTTAAACAATGAGCAGTTCTTC. This chain links TRBV3-1 (or the pseudogene TRBV3-2) with TRBJ2-1; unclear D gene. Germline lookup yields CDR1 LGHDT and CDR2 YNNKEL (reference sequence). This CDR3 contains 18 residues. Trimming shortened V by 0 bases and J by 5 bases, and 20 bases separated the two germline ends.

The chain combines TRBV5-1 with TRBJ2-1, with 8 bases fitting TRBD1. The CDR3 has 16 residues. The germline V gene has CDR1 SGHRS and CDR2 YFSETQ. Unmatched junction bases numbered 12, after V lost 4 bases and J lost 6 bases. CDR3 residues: CASSPSAGTGLNEQFF. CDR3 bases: TGCGCCAGCAGCCCTTCTGCGGGGACAGGCCTCAATGAGCAGTTCTTC.

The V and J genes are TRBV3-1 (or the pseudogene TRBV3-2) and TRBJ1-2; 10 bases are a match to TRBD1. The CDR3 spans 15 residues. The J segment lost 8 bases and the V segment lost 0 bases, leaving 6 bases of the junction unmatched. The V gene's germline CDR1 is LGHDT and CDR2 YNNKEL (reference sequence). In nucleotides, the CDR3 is TGTGCCAGCAGCCAAGAGACAGGGGGCGCGAAAGGCTACACCTTC. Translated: CASSQETGGAKGYTF.

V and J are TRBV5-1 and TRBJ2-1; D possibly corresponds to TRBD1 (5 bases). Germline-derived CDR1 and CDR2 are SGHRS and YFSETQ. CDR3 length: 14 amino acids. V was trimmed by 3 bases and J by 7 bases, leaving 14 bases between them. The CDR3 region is CASSWVEGVNEQFF. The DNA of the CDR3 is TGCGCCAGCAGCTGGGTGGAAGGGGTGAATGAGCAGTTCTTC.

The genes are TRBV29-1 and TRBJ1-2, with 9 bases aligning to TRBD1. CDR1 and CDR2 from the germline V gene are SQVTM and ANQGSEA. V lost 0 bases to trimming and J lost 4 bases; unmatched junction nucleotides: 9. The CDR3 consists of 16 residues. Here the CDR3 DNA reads TGCAGCGTTGAAGATGGATGGGACAGGGAGCCCTATGGCTACACCTTC. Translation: CSVEDGWDREPYGYTF.

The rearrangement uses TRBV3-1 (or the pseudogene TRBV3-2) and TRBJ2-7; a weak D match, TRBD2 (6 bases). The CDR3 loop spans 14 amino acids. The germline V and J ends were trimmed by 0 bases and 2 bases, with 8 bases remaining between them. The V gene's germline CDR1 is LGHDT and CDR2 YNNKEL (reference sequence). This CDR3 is CASSQDWGAYEQYF. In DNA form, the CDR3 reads TGTGCCAGCAGCCAAGACTGGGGGGCCTACGAGCAGTACTTC.

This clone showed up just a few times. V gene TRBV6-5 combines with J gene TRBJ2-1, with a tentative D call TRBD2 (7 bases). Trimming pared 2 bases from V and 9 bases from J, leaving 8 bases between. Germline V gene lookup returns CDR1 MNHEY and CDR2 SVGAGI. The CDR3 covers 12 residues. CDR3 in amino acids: CASSYRGGEQFF. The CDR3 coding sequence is TGTGCCAGCAGTTACAGGGGGGGTGAGCAGTTCTTC.

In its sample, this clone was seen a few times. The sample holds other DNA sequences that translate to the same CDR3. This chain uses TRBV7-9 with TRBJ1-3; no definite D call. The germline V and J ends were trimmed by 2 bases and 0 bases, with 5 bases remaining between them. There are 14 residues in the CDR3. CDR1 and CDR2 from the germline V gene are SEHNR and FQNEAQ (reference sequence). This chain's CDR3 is CASSLQDSGNTIYF. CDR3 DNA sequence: TGTGCCAGCAGCTTACAGGACTCTGGAAACACCATATATTTT. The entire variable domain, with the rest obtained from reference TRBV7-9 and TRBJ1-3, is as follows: DTGVSQNPRHKITKRGQNVTFRCDPISEHNRLYWYRQTLGQGPEFLTYFQNEAQLEKSRLLSDRFSAERPKGSFSTLEIQRTEQGDSAMYLCASSLQDSGNTIYFGEGSWLTVV.

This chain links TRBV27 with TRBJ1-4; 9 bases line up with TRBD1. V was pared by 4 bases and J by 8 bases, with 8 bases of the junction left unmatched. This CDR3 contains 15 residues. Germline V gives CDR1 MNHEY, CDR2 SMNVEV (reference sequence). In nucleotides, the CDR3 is TGTGCCAGCAGTTCAACACAGGGGGCGCGAGAAAAACTGTTTTTT. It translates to CASSSTQGAREKLFF.

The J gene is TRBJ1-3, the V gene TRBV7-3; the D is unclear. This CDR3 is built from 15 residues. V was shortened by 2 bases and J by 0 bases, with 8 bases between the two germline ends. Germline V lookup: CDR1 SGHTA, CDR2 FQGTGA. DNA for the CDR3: TGTGCCAGCAGCTTAGGACCGGTCTCTGGAAACACCATATATTTT. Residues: CASSLGPVSGNTIYF. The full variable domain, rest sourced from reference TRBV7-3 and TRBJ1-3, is GAGVSQTPSNKVTEKGKYVELRCDPISGHTALYWYRQSLGQGPEFLIYFQGTGAADDSGLPNDRFFAVRPEGSVSTLKIQRTERGDSAVYLCASSLGPVSGNTIYFGEGSWLTVV.

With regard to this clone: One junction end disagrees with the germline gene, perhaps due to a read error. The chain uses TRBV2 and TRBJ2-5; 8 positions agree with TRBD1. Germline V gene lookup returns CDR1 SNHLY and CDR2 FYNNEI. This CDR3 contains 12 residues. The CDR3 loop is CAGRGLGETQYF. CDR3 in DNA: TGTGCCGGCAGGGGGCTCGGAGAGACCCAGTACTTC.

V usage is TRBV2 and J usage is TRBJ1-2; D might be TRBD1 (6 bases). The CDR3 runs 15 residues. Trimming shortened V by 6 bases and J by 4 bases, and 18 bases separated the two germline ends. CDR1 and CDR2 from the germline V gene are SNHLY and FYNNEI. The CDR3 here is CASSDRDKTSYGYTF. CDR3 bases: TGTGCCAGCAGCGACCGGGACAAAACTTCCTATGGCTACACCTTC. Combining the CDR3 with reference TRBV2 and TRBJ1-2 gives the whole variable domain EPEVTQTPSHQVTQMGQEVILRCVPISNHLYFYWYRQILGQKVEFLVSFYNNEISEKSEIFDDQFSVERPDGSNFTLKIRSTKLEDSAMYFCASSDRDKTSYGYTFGSGTRLTVV.

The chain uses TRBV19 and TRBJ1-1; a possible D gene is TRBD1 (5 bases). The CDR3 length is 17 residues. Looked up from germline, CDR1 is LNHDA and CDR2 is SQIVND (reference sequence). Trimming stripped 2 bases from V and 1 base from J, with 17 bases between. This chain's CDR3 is CASSIMRKGKGNTEAFF. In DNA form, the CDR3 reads TGTGCCAGTAGTATAATGCGAAAGGGGAAGGGGAACACTGAAGCTTTCTTT.

The CDR3 here is CASSGGLQPQHF. Written as DNA, the CDR3 is TGTGCCAGCAGTGGGGGATTGCAGCCCCAGCATTTT. V and J are TRBV2 and TRBJ1-5; D unclear. In germline, CDR1 is SNHLY, CDR2 FYNNEI. The CDR3 has 12 residues. With 4 bases removed from V and 7 bases from J, the gap between germline ends came to 8 bases. Filled out from reference TRBV2 and TRBJ1-5, the complete variable domain reads EPEVTQTPSHQVTQMGQEVILRCVPISNHLYFYWYRQILGQKVEFLVSFYNNEISEKSEIFDDQFSVERPDGSNFTLKIRSTKLEDSAMYFCASSGGLQPQHFGDGTRLSIL.

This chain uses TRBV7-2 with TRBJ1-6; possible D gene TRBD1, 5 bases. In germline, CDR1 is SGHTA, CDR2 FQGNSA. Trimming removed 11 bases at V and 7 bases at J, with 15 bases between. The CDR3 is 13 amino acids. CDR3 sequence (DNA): TGTGCCGGAAGACAGAACCTAAATTCACCCCTCCACTTT. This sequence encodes CAGRQNLNSPLHF.

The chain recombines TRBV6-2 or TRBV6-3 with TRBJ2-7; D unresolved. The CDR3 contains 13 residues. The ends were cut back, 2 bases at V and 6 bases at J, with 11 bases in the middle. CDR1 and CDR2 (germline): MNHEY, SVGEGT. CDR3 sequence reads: CASSYNPSLEQYV. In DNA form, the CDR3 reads TGTGCCAGCAGTTACAACCCCTCACTCGAGCAGTACGTC.

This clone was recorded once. The CDR3 reads CASSTAKTGRNTEAFF. The CDR3 DNA follows: TGTGCCAGCAGTACGGCGAAGACAGGGCGGAACACTGAAGCTTTCTTT. The chain uses TRBV6-6 and TRBJ1-1; 7 bases are shared with TRBD1. With V trimmed by 5 bases and J by 1 base, 10 bases remained unmatched. This CDR3 has 16 amino acids. Germline V gene data show CDR1 as MNHNY and CDR2 as SVGAGI (reference sequence).

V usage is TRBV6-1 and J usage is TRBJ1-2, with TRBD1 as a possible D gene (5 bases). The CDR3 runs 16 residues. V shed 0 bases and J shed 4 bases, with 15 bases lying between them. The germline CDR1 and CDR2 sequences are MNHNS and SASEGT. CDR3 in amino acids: CASSEALLMGGYGYTF. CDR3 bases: TGTGCCAGCAGTGAAGCGCTTCTTATGGGGGGCTATGGCTACACCTTC.

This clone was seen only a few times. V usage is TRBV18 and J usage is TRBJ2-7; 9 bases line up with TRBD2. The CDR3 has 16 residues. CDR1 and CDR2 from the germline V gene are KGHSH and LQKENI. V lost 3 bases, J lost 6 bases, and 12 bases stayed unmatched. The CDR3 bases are TGTGCCAGCTCACCGGGGACGCGGGAGGGCCGTCTCGAGCAGTACGTC. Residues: CASSPGTREGRLEQYV.

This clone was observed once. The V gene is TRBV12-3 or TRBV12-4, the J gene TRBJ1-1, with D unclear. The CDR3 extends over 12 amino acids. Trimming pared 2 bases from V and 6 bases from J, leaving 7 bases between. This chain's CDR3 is CASSLTRAEAFF. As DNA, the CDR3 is TGTGCCAGCAGTTTAACGAGGGCTGAAGCTTTCTTT.

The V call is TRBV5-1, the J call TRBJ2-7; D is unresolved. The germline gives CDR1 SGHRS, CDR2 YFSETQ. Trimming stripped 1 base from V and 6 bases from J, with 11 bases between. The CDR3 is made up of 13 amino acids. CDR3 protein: CASSLTDFGEQYF. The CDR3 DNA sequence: TGCGCCAGCAGCTTGACCGATTTTGGCGAGCAGTACTTC.

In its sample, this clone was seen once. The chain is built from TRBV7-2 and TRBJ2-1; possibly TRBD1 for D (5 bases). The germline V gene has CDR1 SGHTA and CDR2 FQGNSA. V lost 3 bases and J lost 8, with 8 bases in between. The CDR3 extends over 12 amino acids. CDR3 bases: TGTGCCAGCAGCTTGCAGGGCGATGAGCAGTTCTTC. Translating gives CASSLQGDEQFF.

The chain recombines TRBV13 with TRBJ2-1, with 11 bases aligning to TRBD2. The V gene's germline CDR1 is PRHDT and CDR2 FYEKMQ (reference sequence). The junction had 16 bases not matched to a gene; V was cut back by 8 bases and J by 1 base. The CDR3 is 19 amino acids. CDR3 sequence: CASVTTKTSGRGSYNEQFF. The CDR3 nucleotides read TGTGCCAGCGTCACTACCAAAACTAGCGGGAGAGGGTCCTACAATGAGCAGTTCTTC.

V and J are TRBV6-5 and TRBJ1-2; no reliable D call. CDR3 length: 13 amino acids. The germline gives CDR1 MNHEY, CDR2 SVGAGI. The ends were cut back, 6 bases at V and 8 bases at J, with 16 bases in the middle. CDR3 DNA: TGTGCCAGCAGGGTCGACGAGGTTGAGGGCTACACCTTC. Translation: CASRVDEVEGYTF.

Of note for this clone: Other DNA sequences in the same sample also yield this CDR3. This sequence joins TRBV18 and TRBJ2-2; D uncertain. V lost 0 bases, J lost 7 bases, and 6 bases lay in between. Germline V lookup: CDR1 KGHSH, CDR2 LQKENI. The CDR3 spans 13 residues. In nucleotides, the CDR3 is TGTGCCAGCTCACCACCAGGTGGCGGGGAGCTGTTTTTT. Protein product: CASSPPGGGELFF.

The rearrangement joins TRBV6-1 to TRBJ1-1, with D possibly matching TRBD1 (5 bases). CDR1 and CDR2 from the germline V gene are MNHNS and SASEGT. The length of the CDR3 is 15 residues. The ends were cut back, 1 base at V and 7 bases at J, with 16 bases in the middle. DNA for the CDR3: TGTGCCAGCAGTGAAGGTTCATCCCTAGGGGATGAAGCTTTCTTT. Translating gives CASSEGSSLGDEAFF.

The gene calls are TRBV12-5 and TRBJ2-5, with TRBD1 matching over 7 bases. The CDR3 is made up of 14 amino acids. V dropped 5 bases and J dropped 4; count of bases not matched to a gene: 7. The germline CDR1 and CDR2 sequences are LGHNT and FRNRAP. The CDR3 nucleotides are TGTGCTAGTGGTACCGACAGGGACCCAGAGACCCAGTACTTC. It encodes CASGTDRDPETQYF.